This T cell receptor beta chain stems from a study of T cell responses to AZD1222 COVID-19 vaccine. Generated by immunoSEQ multiplex PCR, the TCRdb table keeps only in-frame clones and is missing some. The sample contains about 190,000 clones, approximately 92% of which appear only once. J was trimmed by 2 bases and V by 3 bases; bases with no gene match: 12. The CDR3 length is 20 residues. Germline V gene data show CDR1 as MGHRA and CDR2 as YSYEKL. This receptor was obtained from an adult in good health. The source was peripheral blood, collected on day 0 of AZD1222 vaccination. The J gene is TRBJ2-2, the V gene TRBV4-1, with TRBD2 matching 13 bases. CDR3 loop: CASSHTPGLAGALNTGELFF. DNA of the CDR3: TGCGCCAGCAGCCATACTCCAGGACTAGCGGGGGCCTTAAACACCGGGGAGCTGTTTTTT.